A selection of T cell receptor beta chains follows, all from one sample in a study of cytomegalovirus exposure and HLA in healthy donors. TCRdb's table, derived via immunoSEQ multiplex PCR, lists solely in-frame clones and lacks some. The sample lists roughly 100,000 clones, roughly a tenth occurring once. The sequenced sample consisted of PBMCs. The receptors stem from a man aged 35 to 55 in good health and CMV-seropositive. Both conserved end residues are trimmed from each CDR3.

J: TRBJ2-3; V: TRBV5-1; CDR3: ASSFRTSGRTDTQY
J: TRBJ1-2; V: TRBV6-5; CDR3: ASSPGGYYGYT
J: TRBJ2-5; V: TRBV2; CDR3: ASVVTRWETQY
J: TRBJ1-5; V: TRBV5-6; CDR3: ASSFGRSGNQPQH
J: TRBJ2-7; V: TRBV27; CDR3: ASKGLAGGSSYEQY
J: TRBJ2-1; V: TRBV5-5; CDR3: ASSSHAADEQF
J: TRBJ2-6; V: TRBV9; CDR3: ASSSRTGNSGANVLT
J: TRBJ1-4; V: TRBV2; CDR3: ASSPTGPEKLF
J: TRBJ1-4; V: TRBV18; CDR3: ASVLKPNEKLF
J: TRBJ1-1; V: TRBV11-3; CDR3: ASSLNTRTEAF
J: TRBJ2-3; V: TRBV5-1; CDR3: ASSLISTTSTDTQY
J: TRBJ2-3; V: TRBV5-8; CDR3: ASSPVLAGGWSRTDTQY
J: TRBJ2-1; V: TRBV7-9; CDR3: ASSLLSTSAYNEQF
J: TRBJ2-4; V: TRBV6-5; CDR3: ASSSQTDRGRV
J: TRBJ1-2; V: TRBV7-2; CDR3: ASSSNSRGYYGYT
J: TRBJ1-2; V: TRBV11-2; CDR3: ASNDLGNGYT
J: TRBJ1-1; V: TRBV5-4; CDR3: ASSLTGFPEAF
J: TRBJ2-6; V: TRBV27; CDR3: ASSSGGSGANVLT
J: TRBJ2-1; V: TRBV27; CDR3: ATSPSWESSYNEQF
J: TRBJ1-1; V: TRBV4-2; CDR3: ASSQPGQGDQAF
J: TRBJ1-4; V: TRBV4-1; CDR3: ASSQETRYNEKLF
J: TRBJ1-4; V: TRBV19; CDR3: ASSSRDSPKLF
J: TRBJ2-5; V: TRBV27; CDR3: ASSSGLAGRTETQY
J: TRBJ2-7; V: TRBV7-3; CDR3: ASSLDAGAGYEQY